The TCR beta chain under discussion was sequenced for a study of blood T cell repertoires in COVID-19 (dated by TCRdb to about 2020). As for the study more broadly: Samples from collaborators originated in the United States, Italy and Spain and spanned both the acute and convalescent phases of COVID-19. The material from the prospective study consisted of cDNA or gDNA derived from T cells, B-cell-depleted T cells, or PBMCs. Subjects who had been exposed to COVID-19, were actively infected with it, or had recovered from it provided the deeply sampled blood TCRbeta repertoires that made up the dataset. The repertoires were released in a freely available public database intended as a resource for research on the immune response to SARS-CoV-2. The samples were drawn from two sources: the first 160 participants of the ongoing ImmuneRACE study, and 950 to 1,500 subjects contributed by 6 global collaborators. The sample metadata nearly always contained a de-identified subject ID, COVID-19 status, age in years and sex. Where HLA class I and class II types were available, the types were taken from metadata supplied by the sample provider, not from assay-based typing.

Collaborating institutions collected whole blood in K2EDTA tubes following their own protocols. For TCRbeta analysis, collaborator samples were shipped as frozen whole blood, as isolated PBMCs, or as DNA extracted from either sample type. This clone was seen more than once but under ten times. Its target antigen remains unknown. Within one base of it there is no much larger clone, and no base qualities were kept. The paper as a whole reports these results and caveats: The quantity of clinical and demographic metadata differed by source and by participant and was supplied without curation.

TCRbeta CDR3 regions were amplified from genomic DNA by means of the immunoSEQ Assay, a bias-controlled multiplex PCR. As for how the authors treated the data: The number of nucleated cells in each sample was estimated by amplification of reference gene primers within the assay. To quantify the absolute abundance of each unique TCRbeta CDR3 rearrangement, sequence reads were collapsed and filtered. For each sample, productive Simpson clonality was calculated as the square root of Simpson's diversity index over productive rearrangements. TCRdb holds this immuneACCESS table with in-frame rearrangements only. Some clones are missing; in checked studies, unresolved V genes explain under half, and the rest has no known cause. From that table come the V and J calls and clone size; the DNA was used to work out D and trimming. The sample records 150,000 to 200,000 clones, approximately 88% of which are singletons. The leading ten clones occupy 14% of the sample.

The CDR3 contains 14 residues, cysteine and phenylalanine counted. CDR3 DNA only is kept here, 42 bases in frame from base 1. The germline V gene gives CDR1 as SNHLY and CDR2 as FYNNEI. V loses 3 bases of germline sequence and J loses 2 bases, and the interval between the two ends is 11 bases. The TCR originated in a man aged 18 to 35 with active or convalescent COVID-19. Sequences were obtained from peripheral blood. The rearrangement combines TRBV2 with TRBJ2-7; no D gene call is confident. The DNA is TGTGCCAGCAGTGAGGTACAGCCTACCTACGAGCAGTACTTC. This codes for CASSEVQPTYEQYF.